The clone carrying this T cell receptor beta chain is a singleton in its sample. This specimen belongs to a study of cytomegalovirus exposure and HLA in healthy donors. Libraries were prepared by immunoSEQ multiplex PCR; TCRdb keeps only in-frame clonotypes and omits some of them. The data contain about 64,000 clones, about 91% of them singletons. CDR1 is MGHDK, CDR2 SYGVNS, per germline. Trimming shortened V by 10 bases and J by 2 bases, and 21 bases separated the two germline ends. CDR3 size: 15 residues. This chain connects TRBV25-1 to TRBJ2-7, with D possibly TRBD2 on 5 matching bases. Sequenced: PBMCs. The TCR comes from a woman between 18 and 29 years old in good health and CMV-seronegative. Written as DNA, the CDR3 is TGTGCCACCTCACTTGGAGCGGTTGAAACCTACGAGCAGTACTTC. Translated: CATSLGAVETYEQYF.